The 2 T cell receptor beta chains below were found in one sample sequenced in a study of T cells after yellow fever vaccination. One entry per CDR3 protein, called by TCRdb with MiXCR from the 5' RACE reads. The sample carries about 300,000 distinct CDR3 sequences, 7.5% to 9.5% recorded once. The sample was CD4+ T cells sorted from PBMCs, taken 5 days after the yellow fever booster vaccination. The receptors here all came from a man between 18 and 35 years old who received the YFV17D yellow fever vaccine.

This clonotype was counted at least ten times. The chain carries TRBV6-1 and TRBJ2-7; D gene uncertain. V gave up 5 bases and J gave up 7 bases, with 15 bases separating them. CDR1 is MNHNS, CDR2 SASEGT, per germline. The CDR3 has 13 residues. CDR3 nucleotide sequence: TGTGCCAGCAGTCACCCTCAGTGGTTGGAGCAGTACGTC. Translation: CASSHPQWLEQYV.

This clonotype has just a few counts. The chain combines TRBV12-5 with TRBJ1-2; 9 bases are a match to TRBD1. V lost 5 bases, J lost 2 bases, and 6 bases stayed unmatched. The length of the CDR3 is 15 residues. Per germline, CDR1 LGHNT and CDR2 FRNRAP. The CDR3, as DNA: TGTGCTAGTGGTACCATGACAGGGGGGAACTATGGCTACACCTTC. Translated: CASGTMTGGNYGYTF.